This TCR beta chain was recorded in a study of vaccination and CD4 T cells after COVID-19 (dated by TCRdb to 2022 to 2024). In the study overall: In the convalescent cohort there were six males and four females, among whom were two Hispanic individuals, seven Caucasians, two Asians and one multiracial person. Two doses of either the Pfizer-BioNTech BNT162b2 vaccine (n=8) or the Moderna mRNA-1273 vaccine (n=2) were administered to participants. Post-vaccine blood samples were obtained a median of approximately 74 days after the second vaccine dose, with a range of about 12 to 241 days. In control cultures, a CEFX viral epitope pool was used as positive control, an HIV-1 Nef peptide pool was used as negative control, or no peptide was added. The cultures were stimulated with overlapping spike peptide pools from SARS-CoV-2 and from the common cold coronaviruses HCoV-NL63, HCoV-OC43 and HCoV-229E. Post-COVID blood samples from convalescent patients were collected a median of around 100 days after diagnosis, with a range of roughly 35 to 170 days. In around 10 COVID-19 convalescent patients and a handful of infection-naive healthy vaccine recipients, researchers compared the spike-specific CD4+ TCR repertoire from before mRNA vaccination with the repertoire from after. What the authors observed across the whole study: The study included relatively few convalescent patients and did not analyze early timepoints after natural infection. Among convalescent patients, a median approximately 88% of the SARS-CoV-2-reactive clones seen after vaccination appeared only after vaccination, which suggests priming specific to the vaccine. Although the median number of SARS-CoV-2-reactive clonotypes went up from 20 to 25 after infection to about 38 after vaccination, the increase was not significant. Of the vaccine-specific clones in convalescent patients, 304 of 307, or nearly all, reacted only to SARS-CoV-2 spike and did not cross-react with common cold coronaviruses.

Explained via the paper, the treatment or condition label denotes: 10-day PBMC culture with coronavirus spike peptide pools or control peptides (ViraFEST assay). The ViraFEST assay, used in the study, expanded antigen-specific T cells with peptide pools and then identified the expanded clonotypes through TCR sequencing. Healthy vaccine recipients had no prior SARS-CoV-2 infection, confirmed by negative nucleocapsid antibody tests before and after vaccination. Roughly 2 million PBMCs per well were cultured in IMDM with 5% human AB serum and roughly 9.3 IU/ml IL-2, plus 10 ug/ml peptide pools. On days 3 and 7, half of the culture medium was replaced with fresh IL-2-containing medium. Once the cells had been in culture for about 10 days, the EasySep CD4+ T cell isolation kit was used to isolate CD4+ T cells by negative selection. PBMCs were separated from whole blood using Ficoll-Paque Plus gradient centrifugation and then either used fresh or cryopreserved at -140C. Each culture condition was generally run in triplicate wells.

Library method: PCR. At the Johns Hopkins FTIC core, DNA from the cultured CD4+ T cells underwent TCR sequencing with the Oncomine TCR Beta short-read assay. Genomic DNA was extracted from the cultured CD4+ T cells with the QIAamp micro DNA kit. Oncomine TCR Beta libraries from cultured CD4+ T cells were pooled with unique dual indexes and sequenced on an Illumina iSeq 100. On the authors' methods: Non-productive sequences were filtered out, and CDR3s that did not start with C, did not end with F or W, or were shorter than 7 amino acids were discarded. Antigen-specific clonotypes were identified using the MANAFEST web application through comparison of peptide-stimulated wells with reference and other culture wells. An FDR below 0.05, an odds ratio above 5, and a productive frequency above 0.1% in at least two of three replicate wells were required for clones to be considered positive. A clonotype counted as cross-reactive if it showed significant expansion both in the SARS-CoV-2 spike wells and in at least one common cold coronavirus spike condition. Levenshtein distances (stringdist) and unrooted phylogenetic trees (ape) in R version 3.6.1 were used to assess CDR3 homology. TCRdb trimmed the raw reads at Q25, called clones with MiXCR and kept productive beta chains. Each CDR3 protein appears once, grouped with its most common genes and DNA. None of the V and J calls come from the authors' own analysis; TCRdb made them. For this sample the table gives roughly 15,000 distinct CDR3 sequences, of which approximately 47% were detected only once. 15% to 25% of the sample lies in the top ten.

This clonotype was seen only once. Its antigen remains unidentified. Base qualities are missing; no much larger clone stands one base away. Evidence from a single read is weak. The sequences come from CD4+ T cells from blood, cultured in vitro, collected before SARS-CoV-2 vaccination. The sequence was obtained from a human donor who received a COVID-19 vaccine.

The DNA reads TGTGCCAGCAGCCGGACGCGAGGCAACAATCAGCCCCAGCATTTT. It encodes CASSRTRGNNQPQHF. Here the chain combines TRBV3-1 and TRBJ1-5, with no reliable assignment of the D segment. From a lookup of the germline V gene (reference sequence), CDR1 and CDR2 are LGHDT and YNNKEL. The cysteine opens and the phenylalanine closes a CDR3 of 15 amino acids. The only DNA kept is the CDR3, 45 bases in frame from the first base. V is cut by 4 bases and J by 3 bases, and the space between the germline ends is 13 bases.